The rows below give T cell receptor beta chains drawn from one sample of a study of neoadjuvant anti-PD-1 for oral cavity cancer. Data came from immunoSEQ multiplex PCR; TCRdb stores just in-frame clones and leaves some out. The sample holds 13,000 to 15,000 clones, 55% to 85% seen once. The sequenced sample was PBMCs, obtained before nivolumab (anti-PD-1) treatment. The receptors stem from a person between 40 and 85 years old with oral cavity squamous cell carcinoma. CDR3s include the opening cysteine and the closing phenylalanine or tryptophan. A D gene is named only where the DNA matches it firmly. Clone size is stated in some rows and not others, as once, few, many or a class when expanded.

j_call d_call v_call clone_size cdr3_aa cdr3_nt
TRBJ2-7 - TRBV7-9 - CASSLSGLMGEQYF TGTGCCAGCAGCTTATCCGGCTTGATGGGTGAGCAGTACTTC
TRBJ2-5 TRBD1 TRBV4-1 - CASSHPRGPRPDQETQYF TGCGCCAGCAGCCACCCCAGGGGGCCCCGCCCAGACCAAGAGACCCAGTACTTC
TRBJ2-2 - TRBV28 once CASSLLAGELFF TGTGCCAGCAGTTTACTGGCCGGGGAGCTGTTTTTT
TRBJ1-2 - TRBV4-1 - CASSQGNSGIFYGYTF TGCGCCAGCAGCCAAGGTAACAGCGGAATTTTCTATGGCTACACCTTC
TRBJ1-1 TRBD1 TRBV28 - CASTFGTGNNGAFF TGTGCCAGCACTTTTGGGACAGGGAATAATGGGGCTTTCTTT
TRBJ2-1 - TRBV5-1 - CASRGGRRVIYNEQFF TGCGCCAGCAGGGGGGGACGTCGTGTGATCTACAATGAGCAGTTCTTC
TRBJ1-1 - TRBV7-3 - CASSLRRDTEAFF TGTGCCAGCAGCTTACGAAGGGACACTGAAGCTTTCTTT
TRBJ1-2 TRBD1 TRBV7-9 - CASSLAGTGADGYTF TGTGCCAGCAGCTTAGCTGGGACAGGGGCGGATGGCTACACCTTC
TRBJ2-2 - TRBV9 - CASSVSWTGELFF TGTGCCAGCAGCGTATCGTGGACCGGGGAGCTGTTTTTT
TRBJ2-7 - TRBV6-1 - CASTGQTYYEQYF TGTGCCAGCACTGGACAGACATACTACGAGCAGTACTTC
TRBJ2-5 TRBD1 TRBV6-1 - CASSENRGQETQYF TGTGCCAGCAGTGAAAACAGGGGTCAAGAGACCCAGTACTTC
TRBJ1-5 - TRBV7-9 - CASSSEYQPQHF TGTGCCAGCAGCTCCGAGTATCAGCCCCAGCATTTT
TRBJ2-3 - TRBV30 - CAWRGPGQGQLFFSTDTQYF TGTGCCTGGAGGGGCCCCGGGCAGGGGCAACTCTTTTTTAGCACAGATACGCAGTATTTT
TRBJ2-1 TRBD2 TRBV25-1 - CASSISGASYNEQFF TGTGCCAGCAGTATTAGCGGGGCATCCTACAATGAGCAGTTCTTC
TRBJ2-7 - TRBV5-1 - CASSLLLATHSYEQYF TGCGCCAGCAGCTTACTCCTAGCGACCCACTCCTACGAGCAGTACTTC
TRBJ1-2 - TRBV2 - CASSATENYGYTF TGTGCCAGCAGTGCCACAGAGAACTATGGCTACACCTTC
TRBJ1-2 - TRBV28 - CASSSYLGYTF TGTGCCAGCAGTTCTTATTTAGGCTACACCTTC
TRBJ1-3 - TRBV5-1 once CASSLAGGFSGNTIYF TGCGCCAGCAGCTTGGCCGGGGGATTCTCTGGAAACACCATATATTTT
TRBJ2-7 TRBD1 TRBV5-4 - CASSLGGAGKHEQYF TGTGCCAGCAGCCTAGGGGGCGCGGGCAAACACGAGCAGTACTTC
TRBJ1-3 - TRBV4-1 few CASSQIPGGNTIYF TGCGCCAGCAGCCAAATTCCGGGTGGAAACACCATATATTTT
TRBJ1-2 - TRBV19 - CASSITGYGYTF TGTGCCAGTAGTATAACCGGCTATGGCTACACCTTC
TRBJ2-6 TRBD1 TRBV5-1 - CASYRGQDSGANVLTF TGCGCCAGTTACAGGGGGCAAGACTCTGGGGCCAACGTCCTGACTTTC
TRBJ1-1 TRBD1 TRBV27 - CASISWDRGTPEAFF TGTGCCAGCATATCCTGGGACAGGGGGACCCCTGAAGCTTTCTTT
TRBJ2-1 TRBD2 TRBV9 once CASSKGTSVYNEQFF TGTGCCAGCAGCAAAGGGACTAGCGTCTACAATGAGCAGTTCTTC
TRBJ1-6 - TRBV7-3 - CASSLRGRGNNSPLHF TGTGCCAGCAGCTTACGGGGGCGAGGCAATAATTCACCCCTCCACTTT
TRBJ1-5 - TRBV10-3 - CAISESGFDQPQHF TGTGCCATCAGTGAGTCTGGGTTCGATCAGCCCCAGCATTTT
TRBJ2-7 - TRBV14 - CASSQLRGAEQYF TGTGCCAGCAGCCAGCTGCGGGGAGCCGAGCAGTACTTC
TRBJ2-3 TRBD2 TRBV7-3 once CASSSSGTQYF TGTGCCAGCAGTTCTAGCGGTACGCAGTATTTT
TRBJ1-2 TRBD1 TRBV10-2 - CASSESIEGGAGGYTF TGCGCCAGCAGTGAGTCGATAGAAGGGGGCGCGGGTGGCTACACCTTC
TRBJ1-1 - TRBV4-1 - CASSRGGQGNTEAFF TGCGCCAGCAGCCGAGGAGGACAAGGGAACACTGAAGCTTTCTTT
TRBJ1-2 TRBD1 TRBV6-5 - CASSRIGGYYGYTF TGTGCCAGCAGTCGTATAGGGGGCTACTATGGCTACACCTTC
TRBJ1-2 - TRBV30 - CAWSPRNYGYTF TGTGCCTGGAGTCCCCGGAACTATGGCTACACCTTC
TRBJ2-2 - TRBV11-3 - CASSPRTAPPGELFF TGTGCCAGCAGCCCCCGGACTGCTCCGCCCGGGGAGCTGTTTTTT
TRBJ2-3 TRBD1 TRBV19 - CASNDRETDTQYF TGTGCCAGTAACGACAGGGAAACAGATACGCAGTATTTT
TRBJ1-2 TRBD1 TRBV28 - CASSSGQLRFGYTF TGTGCCAGCAGTTCGGGACAGCTCAGGTTTGGCTACACCTTC
TRBJ2-2 - TRBV5-8 - CASSLGQWTGELFF TGTGCCAGCAGCTTGGGCCAGTGGACCGGGGAGCTGTTTTTT
TRBJ1-4 TRBD1 TRBV5-4 - CASSPNTGVNEKLFF TGTGCCAGCAGCCCGAATACAGGGGTTAATGAAAAACTGTTTTTT
TRBJ2-1 - TRBV5-1 - CASYPINRDNEQFF TGCGCCAGCTACCCGATAAACAGGGACAATGAGCAGTTCTTC
TRBJ2-7 - TRBV5-1 - CASSPNPGASLEQYF TGCGCCAGCAGCCCCAATCCCGGGGCCTCCCTCGAGCAGTACTTC
TRBJ2-3 TRBD2 TRBV30 - CAWRLAARTDTQYF TGTGCCTGGCGACTAGCGGCACGCACAGATACGCAGTATTTT
TRBJ1-4 - TRBV5-1 - CASSSITGPDEKLFF TGCGCCAGCAGCTCTATTACAGGGCCGGATGAAAAACTGTTTTTT
TRBJ1-1 - TRBV5-6 - CASSLREGETEAFF TGTGCCAGCAGCTTGAGGGAAGGGGAAACTGAAGCTTTCTTT
TRBJ2-1 TRBD2 TRBV7-9 once CASSLIAGDNNEQFF TGTGCCAGCAGCTTAATAGCGGGGGACAACAATGAGCAGTTCTTC
TRBJ1-1 TRBD1 TRBV25-1 - CASSELKGALNTEAFF TGTGCCAGCAGTGAATTAAAGGGGGCCCTGAACACTGAAGCTTTCTTT
TRBJ1-1 - TRBV27 - CASSLIGSHGEAFF TGTGCCAGCAGTTTAATAGGGTCGCATGGGGAAGCTTTCTTT
TRBJ2-1 - TRBV7-9 few CASSLLQLSSYNEQFF TGTGCCAGCAGCTTATTGCAGTTGAGCTCCTACAATGAGCAGTTCTTC
TRBJ2-5 - TRBV5-1 - CASSTGSETQYF TGCGCCAGCAGCACAGGGTCCGAGACCCAGTACTTC
TRBJ2-3 - TRBV6-4 few CASSESSIGNTQYF TGTGCCAGCAGTGAATCCTCGATAGGGAATACGCAGTATTTT
TRBJ2-3 - TRBV5-1 - CASSWAPGGTDTQYF TGCGCCAGCAGCTGGGCCCCGGGCGGCACAGATACGCAGTATTTT
TRBJ2-3 - TRBV19 - CASSIVVGRIAETSTDTQYF TGTGCCAGTAGTATTGTGGTGGGCAGGATAGCGGAAACTAGCACAGATACGCAGTATTTT
TRBJ2-1 TRBD2 TRBV5-1 - CASSFFRTSGDYNEQFF TGCGCCAGCAGCTTCTTCAGAACTAGCGGGGACTACAATGAGCAGTTCTTC
TRBJ2-1 - TRBV28 - CASRQSTPIRAQQFF TGTGCCAGCAGACAATCTACTCCTATCAGAGCACAGCAGTTCTTC
TRBJ2-3 TRBD1 TRBV5-1 - CASSLVGQGADTQYF TGCGCCAGCAGCTTGGTGGGACAGGGGGCAGATACGCAGTATTTT
TRBJ2-5 - TRBV9 - CASSATGRKETQYF TGTGCCAGCAGCGCTACGGGACGGAAAGAGACCCAGTACTTC
TRBJ1-2 TRBD1 TRBV25-1 - CASCGTGGNYGYTF TGTGCCAGCTGCGGGACAGGGGGTAACTATGGCTACACCTTC
TRBJ2-3 TRBD2 TRBV9 once CASSTGGRPSDTQYF TGTGCCAGCAGTACGGGAGGGCGGCCTAGCGATACGCAGTATTTT
TRBJ1-3 - TRBV29-1 - CSVEDAKAPGNTIYF TGCAGCGTTGAAGACGCAAAAGCTCCTGGAAACACCATATATTTT
TRBJ1-3 TRBD1 TRBV30 - CAWARGARYTIYF TGTGCCTGGGCCAGGGGGGCTCGGTACACCATATATTTT
TRBJ2-7 TRBD1 TRBV6-1 - CASSEGGGTGWWEQYF TGTGCCAGCAGTGAAGGAGGAGGGACAGGGTGGTGGGAGCAGTACTTC
TRBJ2-1 - TRBV6-5 - CASSYKSGIDEQFF TGTGCCAGCAGTTATAAGTCAGGGATCGATGAGCAGTTCTTC